This T cell receptor beta chain was identified during a study of blood T cell repertoires in COVID-19. Study background: Samples came from the United States, Italy and Spain, spanning acute and convalescent COVID-19. From T cells, B-cell-depleted T cells, or PBMCs came the material, which was cDNA or gDNA.

Original handling: Amplification of reference gene primers provided the estimated nucleated cell counts. The data were produced by immunoSEQ multiplex PCR, yet TCRdb's version contains in-frame clones alone and is incomplete. D and trimming come from the DNA, and the V and J calls and clone size come from that table. The table shows some 160,000 clones, with 65% to 85% occurring only once. The sequenced sample was peripheral blood. This receptor was identified in a woman between 45 and 60 years old with acute or convalescent COVID-19.

The CDR3 loop is CASSLGTGKETQYF. The CDR3, as DNA: TGTGCCAGCAGCTTAGGGACAGGGAAAGAGACCCAGTACTTC. The gene calls are TRBV7-9 and TRBJ2-5; 8 bases fit TRBD1. Germline V lookup: CDR1 SEHNR, CDR2 FQNEAQ (reference sequence). The CDR3 spans 14 residues. Unmatched junction bases numbered 1, after V lost 1 base and J lost 3 bases.